One and the same sample provided the 13 T cell receptor beta chains below, sequenced in a study of Graves' ophthalmopathy and Graves' hyperthyroidism. The TCR beta CDR3 regions underwent amplification from RNA transcripts. The workflow started with a first-round RT-PCR run with HTBI primers and then moved on to a second-round multiplex PCR. TCRdb re-called the multiplex PCR reads with MiXCR, one entry per CDR3 protein. The repertoire includes 1 million to 1.3 million distinct CDR3 sequences, about 40% of them detected once, and over 8.5% sits in the top ten. The sequencing sample was made of peripheral blood or thyroid tissue (not recorded which). The receptors shown here come from an adult man with Graves' hyperthyroidism.

This clonotype was picked up many times. This rearrangement joins TRBV12-3 or TRBV12-4 to TRBJ1-6, with D possibly TRBD1 on 6 matching bases. Deletions cut 6 bases from V and 4 bases from J, with 10 bases between. CDR3 length: 14 residues. DNA for the CDR3: TGTGCCAGCAGCAAGGGGGAATATAATTCACCCCTCCACTTT. Protein sequence: CASSKGEYNSPLHF.

The rearrangement joins TRBV5-1 to TRBJ1-2, with 7 bases identical to TRBD1. CDR1 and CDR2 (germline): SGHRS, YFSETQ. This CDR3 comprises 17 residues. The ends lost 0 bases at V and 5 bases at J; junction bases unmatched: 13. CDR3 DNA sequence: TGCGCCAGCAGCTTGGATTCCCCTGGCAGGGGGTCTTATGGCTACACCTTC. It encodes CASSLDSPGRGSYGYTF.

The table lists this clonotype with many counts. The chain uses TRBV2 and TRBJ2-2; D gene uncertain. The CDR3 runs 14 residues. Germline V gene lookup returns CDR1 SNHLY and CDR2 FYNNEI. Between the trimmed V and J ends, which lost 5 bases and 3 bases, there was a span of 10 bases. CDR3 in DNA: TGTGCCAGCAGTCCCCCGAGAGACACCGGGGAGCTGTTTTTT. Encoded protein: CASSPPRDTGELFF.

V and J are TRBV7-2 and TRBJ2-7, with 9 nucleotides matching TRBD1. The CDR3 consists of 15 residues. Germline trimming cut 1 base from V and 6 bases from J; bases unmatched to any gene: 7. Germline V gene sequence: CDR1 SGHTA, CDR2 FQGNSA. DNA for the CDR3: TGTGCCAGCAGCTTAGGAGGGACAGGGTTTAGCGAGCAGTACTTC. This encodes CASSLGGTGFSEQYF. Looking up the rest from reference TRBV7-2 and TRBJ2-7 gives the full variable domain: GAGVSQSPSNKVTEKGKDVELRCDPISGHTALYWYRQSLGQGLEFLIYFQGNSAPDKSGLPSDRFSAERTGGSVSTLTIQRTQQEDSAVYLCASSLGGTGFSEQYFGPGTRLTVT.

Details on this clonotype: In this CDR3 the conserved last residue, phenylalanine or tryptophan, is missing, so a read error is likely. This chain uses TRBV7-2 with TRBJ2-5, with a weak D call TRBD2 (5 bases). This CDR3 has 16 residues. CDR1 is SGHTA, CDR2 FQGNSA, per germline. Trimming pared 3 bases from V and 5 bases from J, leaving 19 bases between. The CDR3 region has the DNA TGTGCCAGCAGCTTGGAGGCTCTAGGACCTGGGGAGACCCAGTACTCC. As protein: CASSLEALGPGETQYS.

This clonotype was recorded at least ten times. The chain carries TRBV2 and TRBJ1-2; 7 bases match TRBD1. Germline V gene data show CDR1 as SNHLY and CDR2 as FYNNEI. The CDR3 has 11 amino acids. Trimming removed 8 bases from V and 4 bases from J; junction bases left unmatched: 1. In DNA, the CDR3 is TGTGCCAGCCGACAGGGCTATGGCTACACCTTC. It is translated as CASRQGYGYTF. The whole variable domain, remainder taken from reference TRBV2 and TRBJ1-2, is EPEVTQTPSHQVTQMGQEVILRCVPISNHLYFYWYRQILGQKVEFLVSFYNNEISEKSEIFDDQFSVERPDGSNFTLKIRSTKLEDSAMYFCASRQGYGYTFGSGTRLTVV.

This clonotype has just a few counts. The CDR3 protein is CASSYATGPYEQYF. The CDR3 bases are TGTGCCAGCAGTTACGCGACAGGGCCCTACGAGCAGTACTTC. The chain links TRBV6-5 to TRBJ2-7, with 7 bases matching TRBD1. This CDR3 region has 14 residues. Germline CDR1 is MNHEY and CDR2 is SVGAGI. J was trimmed by 2 bases and V by 2 bases; bases with no gene match: 3.

Ten or more counts support this clonotype. The genes are TRBV19 and TRBJ1-6; 8 nucleotides match TRBD1. Germline CDR1 is LNHDA and CDR2 is SQIVND (reference sequence). V shed 4 bases, J shed 7 bases, and the junction held 6 bases outside the gene matches. There are 15 residues in the CDR3. CDR3 sequence: CASSTSRGQNSPLHF. In DNA form, the CDR3 reads TGTGCCAGTAGTACGTCCAGGGGGCAGAATTCACCCCTCCACTTT.

This clonotype has a count of ten or more. The V gene is TRBV4-3, the J gene TRBJ2-7; D is possibly TRBD2 (7 bases). The V end was cut by 4 bases, the J end by 5 bases, with 18 bases between. CDR1 is LGHNA, CDR2 YSLEER, per germline. CDR3 length equals 15 residues. This CDR3 reads CASSPRGGGEDEQYF. The CDR3 DNA is TGCGCCAGCAGCCCAAGAGGAGGGGGGGAAGACGAGCAGTACTTC.

There are a few counts of this clonotype. This chain links TRBV7-9 with TRBJ2-5; 7 nucleotides agree with TRBD2. Germline assignment: CDR1 SEHNR and CDR2 FQNEAQ (reference sequence). The V gene end was trimmed by 1 base and the J gene end by 4 bases; junction bases not matched to a gene: 6. The CDR3 length is 15 residues. DNA of the CDR3: TGTGCCAGCAGCTTAGTTGCGGGAGAGGTAGAGACCCAGTACTTC. It yields the protein CASSLVAGEVETQYF.

This clonotype was counted between two and nine times. The chain recombines TRBV10-2 with TRBJ1-1; 8 bases are a match to TRBD1. The V gene's germline CDR1 is WSHSY and CDR2 SAAADI. After removal of 4 bases from V and 3 bases from J, the junction contained 7 bases not matched to a gene. CDR3 length: 15 residues. As DNA, the CDR3 is TGCGCCAGCAGTGGGATGGACAGGGCGGACACTGAAGCTTTCTTT. This codes for CASSGMDRADTEAFF.

The chain employs TRBV24-1 and TRBJ1-5; D may be TRBD1 (6 bases). The CDR3 spans 18 residues. The ends were cut back, 3 bases at V and 1 base at J, with 18 bases in the middle. Germline CDR1 is KGHDR and CDR2 is SFDVKD. The CDR3 region has the DNA TGTGCCACCAGTGATCGAAAACAGGGCCACTGGAGCAATCAGCCCCAGCATTTT. Its translation: CATSDRKQGHWSNQPQHF.

V and J are TRBV10-3 and TRBJ1-4; D may be TRBD1 (5 bases). Germline-derived CDR1 and CDR2 are ENHRY and SYGVKD. Between the trimmed V and J ends, which lost 4 bases and 8 bases, there was a span of 14 bases. The length of the CDR3 is 14 residues. CDR3 bases: TGTGCCATCAGTGCGGGCGACAGTTGGGAAAAACTGTTTTTT. It translates to CAISAGDSWEKLFF.